The source of this T cell receptor (beta chain) is a study of blood T cell repertoires in COVID-19 (dated by TCRdb to 2019 to 2021). Regarding the study in general: Samples from collaborators originated in the United States, Italy and Spain and spanned both the acute and convalescent phases of COVID-19. Where available, HLA class I and class II types were obtained from metadata supplied by the sample provider rather than from assay-based typing. A de-identified subject ID, COVID-19 status, age in years and sex were almost always included in the sample metadata. The material from the prospective study consisted of cDNA or gDNA derived from T cells, B-cell-depleted T cells, or PBMCs. The samples were drawn from the first 160 participants of the ongoing ImmuneRACE study and from roughly 1,300 subjects provided by 6 global collaborators. Subjects who had been exposed to COVID-19, were actively infected with it, or had recovered from it provided the deeply sampled blood TCRbeta repertoires that made up the dataset. The repertoires were released in a freely available public database meant as a resource for research on the immune response to SARS-CoV-2.

TCRbeta CDR3 regions were amplified from genomic DNA using the immunoSEQ Assay, a bias-controlled multiplex PCR. The study's processing was this. Nucleated cell counts per sample were estimated from amplification of reference gene primers within the assay. Sequence reads were collapsed and filtered to measure the absolute abundance of every unique TCRbeta CDR3 rearrangement. Productive Simpson clonality was computed per sample as the square root of Simpson's diversity index over productive rearrangements. This immuneACCESS table, as held by TCRdb, lists in-frame sequences with V and J called but not all clones. Of the missing ones, under half trace to an unresolved V gene in checked studies; the others have no known cause. V, J and clone size were drawn from that table, and D and trimming were deduced from the DNA. This sample comprises about 160,000 clones, about 80% of them detected only once. The biggest ten clones account for around 19% of the sample.

V is clipped by 4 bases and J by 0 bases, and the sequence between their germline boundaries is 6 bases long. Per the germline V gene (reference sequence), SGHNT is the CDR1 and YYREEE is the CDR2. Spanning cysteine to phenylalanine, the CDR3 consists of 13 amino acids. The read is trimmed to its CDR3 DNA, 39 bases read in frame from base 1. The investigation overall reported the following: The amount of clinical and demographic metadata varied by source and participant and was provided uncurated.

Turning to this clone: This clone's antigen is unknown. Per-base quality was not reported, and no clone a single base away is much larger than it.

The collaborating institutions used their own protocols to collect whole blood in K2EDTA tubes. For TCRbeta analysis, collaborator samples were shipped as frozen whole blood, as isolated PBMCs, or as DNA extracted from either sample type. The TCR originated in an elderly woman with acute or convalescent COVID-19. The sample consisted of peripheral blood. The rearrangement joined TRBV5-4 to TRBJ2-3; too little of a D gene remains to name it. DNA sequence: TGTGCCAGCAGCCTATACAGCACAGATACGCAGTATTTT. Its protein is CASSLYSTDTQYF. Where the CDR3 stops, the reference TRBV5-4 and TRBJ2-3 genes take over; the full variable domain is ETGVTQSPTHLIKTRGQQVTLRCSSQSGHNTVSWYQQALGQGPQFIFQYYREEENGRGNFPPRFSGLQFPNYSSELNVNALELDDSALYLCASSLYSTDTQYFGPGTRLTVL.